The present TCR beta chain was sequenced within a study of beta chain features in type 1 diabetes. The study, taken as a whole, reports: Any HLA effect on TCRB rearrangement was left unresolved by small sub-analyses. The VDJ junctions of type 1 diabetes patients carried fewer insertions and more deletions. Among all four CD4+ subsets, Type 1 diabetes patients had TCRB CDR3s that were moderately but significantly shorter.

Sorting gave populations that all exceeded 98% purity. Trimming removed 4 bases from V and 7 bases from J; junction bases left unmatched: 6. The germline V gene encodes CDR1 MDHEN and CDR2 SYDVKM. This CDR3 is 14 amino acids long. This clone has only a few counts. The antigen remains unidentified. The sequenced template was cDNA made from the entire isolated RNA. Assay: immunoSEQ multiplex PCR; the TCRdb copy retains only in-frame clones and omits some. Here the sample spans around 650,000 clones, around 12% being singletons. The V call is TRBV28, the J call TRBJ1-4; 7 bases align to TRBD1. Material for sequencing was naive CD4+ T cells from blood. The TCR sequence derives from a man aged 25-45 years with type 1 diabetes. The DNA of the CDR3 is TGTGCCAGCAGTTCGGGACAGCACAGTGAAAAACTGTTTTTT. Translation gives CASSSGQHSEKLFF.